This passage covers 7 T cell receptor beta chains from one sample sequenced in a study of lymphopenia after photon versus proton radiotherapy. Libraries were prepared by immunoSEQ multiplex PCR; TCRdb keeps only in-frame clonotypes and omits some of them. The repertoire holds under 75,000 clones, with less than 95% as singletons. The sample consisted of peripheral blood, taken from a patient treated with photon-based radiotherapy. The receptors were gathered from a woman aged 40 to 50 with cholangiocarcinoma.

The V and J genes are TRBV6-1 and TRBJ2-2, with D possibly matching TRBD2 (6 bases). Between the trimmed V and J ends, which lost 11 bases and 9 bases, there was a span of 7 bases. Germline V gene sequence: CDR1 MNHNS, CDR2 SASEGT. This CDR3 contains 9 residues. In nucleotides, the CDR3 is TGTGCCGCGGGGCGGGAGCTGTTTTTT. Protein: CAAGRELFF.

This sequence joins TRBV20-1 and TRBJ1-2; D not resolved. V shed 5 bases and J shed 6 bases, with 10 bases lying between them. CDR3 length: 11 residues. CDR1 and CDR2 (germline): DFQATT, SNEGSKA (reference sequence). The CDR3 here is CSAAEDHGYTF. CDR3 coding DNA: TGCAGTGCTGCGGAAGATCATGGCTACACCTTC.

V and J are TRBV4-3 and TRBJ1-1; weak D call: TRBD1 (6 bases). This CDR3 comprises 16 residues. V was clipped by 0 bases and J by 5 bases, with 16 bases between them. CDR1 and CDR2 from the germline V gene are LGHNA and YSLEER. In nucleotides, the CDR3 is TGCGCCAGCAGCCAAGATAGGGGGGGGGTTTGGACTGAAGCTTTCTTT. Translated, it gives CASSQDRGGVWTEAFF.

The V gene is TRBV10-2, the J gene TRBJ1-1, with a weak D call TRBD1 (6 bases). The CDR3 extends over 13 amino acids. With 8 bases removed from V and 0 bases from J, the gap between germline ends came to 10 bases. Germline V gene lookup returns CDR1 WSHSY and CDR2 SAAADI. This CDR3 is CASGGQMNTEAFF. The CDR3 region has the DNA TGCGCCAGCGGGGGACAAATGAACACTGAAGCTTTCTTT.

The J gene is TRBJ2-3, the V gene TRBV27, with TRBD2 matching 7 bases. The CDR3 is made up of 15 amino acids. CDR1 is MNHEY, CDR2 SMNVEV, per germline (reference sequence). Trimming removed 5 bases from V and 0 bases from J; junction bases left unmatched: 5. The CDR3 DNA reads as TGTGCCAGCAGTCGACTAGCCGATAGCACAGATACGCAGTATTTT. It yields the protein CASSRLADSTDTQYF.

V and J are TRBV19 and TRBJ1-4, with D uncertain. Germline V lookup: CDR1 LNHDA, CDR2 SQIVND (reference sequence). Trimming pared 6 bases from V and 7 bases from J, leaving 6 bases between. The CDR3 is 11 amino acids. This chain's CDR3 is CASSRGEKLFF. The CDR3 DNA is TGTGCCAGTAGCCGGGGTGAAAAACTGTTTTTT.

V is TRBV4-3 and J is TRBJ1-1; perhaps TRBD1 as D (6 bases). This CDR3 comprises 15 residues. Deletions cut 4 bases from V and 1 base from J, with 13 bases between. Germline loops: CDR1 LGHNA, CDR2 YSLEER. CDR3 loop: CASSPKEQGNTEAFF. The CDR3 nucleotides are TGCGCCAGCAGCCCTAAGGAACAGGGGAACACTGAAGCTTTCTTT.